This TCR beta chain was captured in a study of blood T cell repertoires in COVID-19. The CDR3 sequence is 11 residues long. Looked up from germline, CDR1 is SNHLY and CDR2 is FYNNEI. Deletions cut 4 bases from V and 15 bases from J, with 13 bases between. The data were produced by immunoSEQ multiplex PCR, yet TCRdb's version contains in-frame clones alone and is incomplete. This sample has approximately 200,000 clones, with 65% to 90% found just once. The receptor's source is a woman aged 30 to 39 who had been exposed to COVID-19. The chain links TRBV2 to TRBJ2-1; a weak D match, TRBD1 (5 bases). Material for sequencing was PBMCs or T cells enriched from blood (not recorded which). The CDR3 DNA follows: TGTGCCAGCAGTGTCAGGGAAGCTCCGTTCTTC. Encoded protein: CASSVREAPFF.